These 25 T cell receptor beta chains came from one sample sequenced in a study of CD8+ T cells in alopecia areata. Extracted RNA was reverse transcribed, and the resulting cDNA served as sequencing template. The method was immunoSEQ multiplex PCR; TCRdb's version includes in-frame clones alone and lacks a portion of them. The sample records 100,000 to 150,000 clones, 50% to 60% being singletons. Sample: CD4+ T cells sorted from blood, taken at week 0. These TCRs come from a human donor with alopecia areata.

This chain uses TRBV28 with TRBJ1-5; D unresolved. Germline V CDR1 and CDR2: MDHEN, SYDVKM. This CDR3 is built from 15 residues. V was clipped by 2 bases and J by 7 bases, with 15 bases between them. The CDR3 loop reads CASSLDPPGAQPQHF. The CDR3, as DNA: TGTGCCAGCAGTTTAGACCCCCCGGGTGCGCAGCCCCAGCATTTT.

The gene calls are TRBV18 and TRBJ1-4, with D maybe TRBD1 (6 bases). This CDR3 is 15 amino acids long. Germline V gene lookup returns CDR1 KGHSH and CDR2 LQKENI. The V end was cut by 3 bases, the J end by 8 bases, with 16 bases between. CDR3 bases: TGTGCCAGCTCACCTTCGACAGGTTTTAGGGAAAAACTGTTTTTT. This sequence encodes CASSPSTGFREKLFF.

V gene TRBV5-6 combines with J gene TRBJ2-1, with D uncertain. V was cut by 4 bases and J by 4 bases, with 12 bases left in between. Germline-derived CDR1 and CDR2 are SGHDT and YYEEEE. The CDR3 has 14 residues. CDR3 residues: CASSRRARYNEQFF. CDR3 nucleotides: TGTGCCAGCAGCCGTAGGGCCCGATACAATGAGCAGTTCTTC.

This clone was recorded only once. The chain combines TRBV4-3 with TRBJ1-2; perhaps TRBD1 as D (5 bases). The CDR3 length is 14 residues. CDR1 is LGHNA and CDR2 is YSLEER in the germline V gene. V lost 2 bases and J 4 bases, leaving 11 bases between the germline ends. The CDR3 DNA reads TGCGCCAGCAGCCAATCGGGACGGCGCTATGGCTACACCTTC. It yields the protein CASSQSGRRYGYTF.

Regarding this clone: The identical CDR3 is also encoded by other nucleotide sequences in the sample. The J gene is TRBJ1-4, the V gene TRBV29-1, with TRBD1 matching over 10 bases. After removal of 6 bases from V and 5 bases from J, the junction contained 3 bases not matched to a gene. The CDR3 covers 13 residues. Germline V gene sequence: CDR1 SQVTM, CDR2 ANQGSEA. The CDR3 DNA follows: TGCAGCGTACCGGGACAGGGGAATGAAAAACTGTTTTTT. Residues: CSVPGQGNEKLFF. The whole variable domain, filled in from reference TRBV29-1 and TRBJ1-4, reads SAVISQKPSRDICQRGTSLTIQCQVDSQVTMMFWYRQQPGQSLTLIATANQGSEATYESGFVIDKFPISRPNLTFSTLTVSNMSPEDSSIYLCSVPGQGNEKLFFGSGTQLSVL.

This clone was observed once. As DNA, the CDR3 is TGTGCCAGCAGCCTATATTCGGGGAATGGAAACACCATATATTTT. This gives the protein CASSLYSGNGNTIYF. The chain couples TRBV13 to TRBJ1-3, with D hard to call. The CDR3 has 15 amino acids. V was shortened by 5 bases and J by 3 bases, with 14 bases between the two germline ends. CDR1 is PRHDT and CDR2 is FYEKMQ in the germline V gene (reference sequence).

The CDR3 here is CATMRDRGFDTQYF. CDR3 bases: TGTGCCACCATGCGGGACAGGGGTTTTGATACGCAGTATTTT. The rearrangement uses TRBV6-6 and TRBJ2-3, with 10 bases aligning to TRBD1. Germline assignment: CDR1 MNHNY and CDR2 SVGAGI (reference sequence). The CDR3 contains 14 residues. V was pared by 10 bases and J by 6 bases, with 10 bases of the junction left unmatched.

The rearrangement uses TRBV25-1 and TRBJ1-1; D gene uncertain. Germline CDR1 and CDR2: MGHDK and SYGVNS. This CDR3 region has 13 residues. Trimming took off 5 bases at V and 1 base at J, with 8 bases between the two ends. This CDR3 is CASSKMKNTEAFF. In DNA form, the CDR3 reads TGTGCCAGCAGTAAAATGAAGAACACTGAAGCTTTCTTT.

This clone was seen once. The rearrangement uses TRBV30 and TRBJ1-2, with D tentatively TRBD1 (6 bases). Germline assignment: CDR1 GTSNPN and CDR2 SVGIG (reference sequence). V lost 4 bases and J 2 bases, leaving 17 bases between the germline ends. This CDR3 contains 15 residues. The CDR3 nucleotides read TGTGCCTGGAACCTAAAAAGGACAGTAAACTATGGCTACACCTTC. Translation gives CAWNLKRTVNYGYTF. Complete variable domain (other parts from reference TRBV30 and TRBJ1-2): SQTIHQWPATLVQPVGSPLSLECTVEGTSNPNLYWYRQAAGRGLQLLFYSVGIGQISSEVPQNLSASRPQDRQFILSSKKLLLSDSGFYLCAWNLKRTVNYGYTFGSGTRLTVV.

The rearrangement joins TRBV29-1 to TRBJ1-6; perhaps TRBD1 as D (5 bases). CDR1 and CDR2 from the germline V gene are SQVTM and ANQGSEA. The ends were cut back, 6 bases at V and 7 bases at J, with 13 bases in the middle. This CDR3 region has 13 residues. The CDR3 here is CSVLPGFNSPLHF. The CDR3 DNA is TGCAGCGTCCTGCCAGGGTTCAATTCACCCCTCCACTTT. Combining the CDR3 with reference TRBV29-1 and TRBJ1-6 gives the whole variable domain SAVISQKPSRDICQRGTSLTIQCQVDSQVTMMFWYRQQPGQSLTLIATANQGSEATYESGFVIDKFPISRPNLTFSTLTVSNMSPEDSSIYLCSVLPGFNSPLHFGNGTRLTVT.

The CDR3 reads CAISRDREYEQYF. The CDR3 region has the DNA TGTGCCATCAGCCGGGACAGGGAATACGAGCAGTACTTC. This chain uses TRBV10-3 with TRBJ2-7, with 9 bases identical to TRBD1. Trimming cost V 6 bases and J 4 bases; bases outside gene matches: 4. The CDR3 loop spans 13 amino acids. Germline CDR1 is ENHRY and CDR2 is SYGVKD.

This chain joins TRBV9 and TRBJ2-3; 11 bases agree with TRBD2. Germline V gene data show CDR1 as SGDLS and CDR2 as YYNGEE. The ends lost 3 bases at V and 1 base at J; junction bases unmatched: 4. The CDR3 has 16 amino acids. CDR3: CASSAISGGGTDTQYF. The CDR3 DNA follows: TGTGCCAGCAGCGCAATTAGCGGGGGGGGCACAGATACGCAGTATTTT.

This clone was picked up a small number of times. This sequence joins TRBV12-5 and TRBJ2-2, with D unresolved. CDR3 length: 13 residues. Trimming took 0 bases from V and 5 from J, leaving 4 bases between them. Germline assignment: CDR1 LGHNT and CDR2 FRNRAP. CDR3 bases: TGTGCTAGTGGTTTGGTGTTAACCGGGGAGCTGTTTTTT. This encodes CASGLVLTGELFF.

The genes are TRBV5-4 and TRBJ2-3; TRBD2 agrees at 7 bases. CDR3 length: 15 amino acids. In germline, CDR1 is SGHNT, CDR2 YYREEE (reference sequence). Losses at the gene ends were 3 bases for V and 1 base for J; bases not matched to a gene: 5. The CDR3 here is CASSSGRTRTDTQYF. The CDR3, as DNA: TGTGCCAGCAGCTCCGGGAGGACCCGCACAGATACGCAGTATTTT.

This chain uses TRBV4-1 with TRBJ2-7; 7 positions agree with TRBD2. This CDR3 region has 15 residues. Looked up from germline, CDR1 is MGHRA and CDR2 is YSYEKL. V was pared by 1 base and J by 2 bases, with 5 bases of the junction left unmatched. CDR3 amino acids: CASSQGGRVTYEQYF. CDR3 in DNA: TGCGCCAGCAGCCAAGGCGGGAGAGTCACCTACGAGCAGTACTTC.

This rearrangement joins TRBV30 to TRBJ1-1; D is possibly TRBD1 (5 bases). V was trimmed by 0 bases and J by 0 bases, leaving 8 bases between them. Germline CDR1 GTSNPN, CDR2 SVGIG (reference sequence). CDR3 length: 14 residues. CDR3 coding DNA: TGTGCCTGGAGTGTAAGGGGTTTGAACACTGAAGCTTTCTTT. It codes for CAWSVRGLNTEAFF.

This clone was found a few times. The chain couples TRBV6-5 to TRBJ1-6, with 7 bases that match TRBD1. Germline CDR1 and CDR2: MNHEY and SVGAGI. J was trimmed by 5 bases and V by 8 bases; bases with no gene match: 0. This CDR3 is built from 12 residues. CDR3: CASQGDNSPLHF. The CDR3 DNA is TGTGCCAGCCAGGGGGATAATTCACCCCTCCACTTT.

The J gene is TRBJ2-5, the V gene TRBV5-4, with no clear D. Germline V gene data show CDR1 as SGHNT and CDR2 as YYREEE (reference sequence). V was shortened by 3 bases and J by 2 bases, with 14 bases between the two germline ends. The CDR3 contains 15 residues. This chain's CDR3 is CASSSVGRVQETQYF. CDR3 nucleotide sequence: TGTGCCAGCAGCTCGGTAGGACGGGTACAAGAGACCCAGTACTTC.

This rearrangement joins TRBV7-8 to TRBJ2-1, with D uncertain. V shed 7 bases and J shed 3 bases, with 16 bases lying between them. Germline assignment: CDR1 SGHVS and CDR2 FQNEAQ. The CDR3 is 15 residues long. CDR3 nucleotide sequence: TGTGCCAGCACCGACCCGGACGGCTTCTACAATGAGCAGTTCTTC. It is translated as CASTDPDGFYNEQFF. The whole variable domain, filled in from reference TRBV7-8 and TRBJ2-1, reads GAGVSQSPRYKVAKRGQDVALRCDPISGHVSLFWYQQALGQGPEFLTYFQNEAQLDKSGLPSDRFFAERPEGSVSTLKIQRTQQEDSAVYLCASTDPDGFYNEQFFGPGTRLTVL.

This chain uses TRBV4-1 with TRBJ2-3; no definite D call. Germline V lookup: CDR1 MGHRA, CDR2 YSYEKL. Trimming left V 2 bases short and J 4 bases short, with 7 bases between. CDR3 size: 13 residues. CDR3 coding DNA: TGCGCCAGCAGCCAAACCACATCAGATACGCAGTATTTT. This encodes CASSQTTSDTQYF.

This clone was detected once. This chain connects TRBV2 to TRBJ1-2; tentatively, D is TRBD1 (6 bases). Per germline, CDR1 SNHLY and CDR2 FYNNEI. This CDR3 contains 14 residues. V gave up 2 bases and J gave up 1 base, with 8 bases separating them. CDR3 sequence (DNA): TGTGCCAGCAGTGAAACAGGGTTTAACTATGGCTACACCTTC. This codes for CASSETGFNYGYTF.

The chain carries TRBV5-1 and TRBJ1-4; a possible D gene is TRBD1 (6 bases). CDR1 and CDR2 from the germline V gene are SGHRS and YFSETQ. Trimming cost V 0 bases and J 6 bases, with 12 bases left between them. This CDR3 has 15 residues. CDR3 bases: TGCGCCAGCAGCTTGGGCAGGGGAGAATATGAAAAACTGTTTTTT. Translation: CASSLGRGEYEKLFF.

A single count supports this clone. The V call is TRBV4-2, the J call TRBJ2-1, with D possibly being TRBD2 (6 bases). V was pared by 0 bases and J by 5 bases, with 8 bases between. Germline lookup yields CDR1 LGHNA and CDR2 YNFKEQ. The CDR3 extends over 14 amino acids. CDR3 protein: CASSQEGLDNEQFF. The CDR3 region has the DNA TGTGCCAGCAGCCAAGAGGGACTGGACAATGAGCAGTTCTTC.

Only one count was recorded for this clone. The CDR3 region is CSVRQDGYTF. In nucleotides, the CDR3 is TGCAGCGTAAGACAGGACGGCTACACCTTC. This chain links TRBV29-1 with TRBJ1-2; a possible D gene is TRBD1 (6 bases). V lost 6 bases and J lost 8, with 10 bases in between. The CDR3 consists of 10 residues. Germline assignment: CDR1 SQVTM and CDR2 ANQGSEA.

The chain employs TRBV13 and TRBJ1-3; TRBD1 is a possible D gene (6 bases). The germline V gene encodes CDR1 PRHDT and CDR2 FYEKMQ (reference sequence). CDR3 length: 15 residues. V gave up 5 bases and J gave up 3 bases, with 14 bases separating them. The CDR3 region is CASSPQTGLGNTIYF. In nucleotides, the CDR3 is TGTGCCAGCAGCCCGCAGACAGGACTTGGAAACACCATATATTTT.